This T cell receptor beta chain was profiled in a study of cytomegalovirus exposure and HLA in healthy donors. Turning to the study itself: A prior study identified just under 120 million unique TCR beta sequences from around 180 million T cells.

Germline V gives CDR1 MNHNS, CDR2 SASEGT. Trimming shortened V by 3 bases and J by 13 bases, and 13 bases separated the two germline ends. The CDR3 sequence is 11 residues long. As concerns this clone: Its antigen is still unknown.

PCR amplification relied on 60 Vbeta primers (plus 13 Jbeta primers). Data came from immunoSEQ multiplex PCR; TCRdb stores just in-frame clones and leaves some out. The table records 150,000 to 200,000 clones, over 70% of them present only once. Study results and caveats: In a later analysis, across HLA loci, associated TCR counts were highest for DRB1, lowest for HLA-C. Solely CMV serostatus was available to characterize immune exposure. Most of the TCR beta V segments (in an earlier analysis) were productive either about 90% or about 30% of the time.

This TCR was sampled from a woman under 40 in good health and CMV-seropositive. V gene TRBV6-1 combines with J gene TRBJ2-7, with D possibly being TRBD2 (5 bases). Sequences were obtained from PBMCs. Here the CDR3 reads CASSDRPEEYF. As DNA, the CDR3 is TGTGCCAGCAGTGATCGCCCGGAGGAATACTTC.